This T cell receptor (beta chain) was observed in a study of T cell repertoires in cytomegalovirus infection. MiXCR, applied by TCRdb to the reads, yields one record per CDR3 protein. This sample has hundreds of thousands of distinct CDR3 sequences, with 30% to 35% found just once. Note on this clonotype: Its antigen is still unknown.

Germline V gives CDR1 SGHDT, CDR2 YYEEEE. The CDR3 runs to 14 residues. V was pared by 2 bases and J by 3 bases, with 12 bases between. V and J are TRBV5-6 and TRBJ2-7, with D possibly TRBD1 on 5 matching bases. The TCR was taken from a human donor in good health (CMV status not recorded). Some clones in this sample may be carry-over from other donors' samples. The sample consisted of cultured CD8+ T cells from PBMCs, taken from culture after CMV antigen stimulation. The CDR3 spells CASSLGVGIYEQYV. CDR3 bases: TGTGCCAGCAGCTTAGGGGTGGGAATCTACGAGCAGTACGTC.